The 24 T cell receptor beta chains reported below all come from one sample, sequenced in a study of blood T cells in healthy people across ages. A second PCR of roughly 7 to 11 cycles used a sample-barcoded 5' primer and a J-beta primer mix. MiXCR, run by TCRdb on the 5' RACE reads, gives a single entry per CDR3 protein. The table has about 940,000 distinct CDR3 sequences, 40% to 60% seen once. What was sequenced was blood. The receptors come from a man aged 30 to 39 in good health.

The CDR3 here is CASSLTGAGVGNTEAFF. The CDR3 nucleotides read TGCGCCAGCAGCTTAACCGGGGCAGGGGTGGGGAACACTGAAGCTTTCTTT. The rearrangement uses TRBV5-1 and TRBJ1-1; D possibly corresponds to TRBD1 (6 bases). Looked up from germline, CDR1 is SGHRS and CDR2 is YFSETQ. The CDR3 spans 17 residues. The V gene lost 2 bases and the J gene lost 1 base, with 18 bases spanning the gap.

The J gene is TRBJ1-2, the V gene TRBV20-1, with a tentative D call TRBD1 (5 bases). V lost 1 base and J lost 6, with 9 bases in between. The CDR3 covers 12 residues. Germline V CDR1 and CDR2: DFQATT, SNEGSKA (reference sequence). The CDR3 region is CSARGQTDGYTF. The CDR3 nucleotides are TGCAGTGCTAGAGGACAGACAGATGGCTACACCTTC.

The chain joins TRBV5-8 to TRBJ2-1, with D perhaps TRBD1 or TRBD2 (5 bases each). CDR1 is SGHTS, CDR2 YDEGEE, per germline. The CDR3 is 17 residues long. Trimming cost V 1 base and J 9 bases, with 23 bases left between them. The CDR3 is CASSLSPRGRPSAEQFF. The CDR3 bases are TGTGCCAGCAGCTTGTCCCCGAGGGGTCGCCCCTCCGCTGAGCAGTTCTTC.

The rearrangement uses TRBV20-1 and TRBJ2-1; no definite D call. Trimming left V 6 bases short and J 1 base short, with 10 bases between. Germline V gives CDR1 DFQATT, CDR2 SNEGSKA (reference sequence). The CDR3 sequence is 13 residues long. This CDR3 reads CSAEEESYNEQFF. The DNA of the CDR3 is TGCAGTGCAGAGGAAGAATCCTACAATGAGCAGTTCTTC.

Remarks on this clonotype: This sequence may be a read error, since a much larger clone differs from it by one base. The CDR3 DNA follows: TGTGCCAGCAGCACGGACCTCTACGAGCAGTACTTC. It codes for CASSTDLYEQYF. The chain links TRBV12-3 or TRBV12-4 to TRBJ2-7; no clear D gene. The CDR3 covers 12 residues. V shed 6 bases and J shed 3 bases, with 9 bases lying between them.

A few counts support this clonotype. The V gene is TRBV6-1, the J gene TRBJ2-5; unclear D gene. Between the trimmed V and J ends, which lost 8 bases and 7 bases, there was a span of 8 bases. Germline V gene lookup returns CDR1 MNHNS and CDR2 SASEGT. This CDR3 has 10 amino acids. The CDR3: CASRAGTQYF. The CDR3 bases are TGTGCCAGCCGAGCCGGGACCCAGTACTTC.

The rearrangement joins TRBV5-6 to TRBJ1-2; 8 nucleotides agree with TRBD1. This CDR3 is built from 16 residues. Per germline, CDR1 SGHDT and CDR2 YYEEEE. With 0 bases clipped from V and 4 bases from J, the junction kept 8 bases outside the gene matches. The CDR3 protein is CASSLGAGGNSYGYTF. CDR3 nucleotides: TGTGCCAGCAGCTTGGGGGCAGGGGGCAATAGCTATGGCTACACCTTC.

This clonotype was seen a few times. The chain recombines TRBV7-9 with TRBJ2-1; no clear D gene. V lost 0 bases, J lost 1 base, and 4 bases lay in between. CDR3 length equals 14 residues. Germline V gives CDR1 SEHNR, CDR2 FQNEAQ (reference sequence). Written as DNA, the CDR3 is TGTGCCAGCAGCTTAGCTCTTTCCTACAATGAGCAGTTCTTC. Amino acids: CASSLALSYNEQFF.

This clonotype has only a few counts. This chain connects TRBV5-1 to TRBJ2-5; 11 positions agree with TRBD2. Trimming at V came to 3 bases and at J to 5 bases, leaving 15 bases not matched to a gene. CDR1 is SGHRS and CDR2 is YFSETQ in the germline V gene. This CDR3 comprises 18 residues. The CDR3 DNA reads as TGCGCCAGCAGCTCACCAACGGCTAGCGGGGGGTCGCGGGAGACCCAGTACTTC. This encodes CASSSPTASGGSRETQYF.

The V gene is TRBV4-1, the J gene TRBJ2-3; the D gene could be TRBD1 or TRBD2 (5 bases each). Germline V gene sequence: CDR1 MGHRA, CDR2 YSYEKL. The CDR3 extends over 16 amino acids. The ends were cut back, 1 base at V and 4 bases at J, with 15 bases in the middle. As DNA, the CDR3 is TGCGCCAGCAGCCAAGCATCCGGGGCGTCCCCAGATACGCAGTATTTT. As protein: CASSQASGASPDTQYF.

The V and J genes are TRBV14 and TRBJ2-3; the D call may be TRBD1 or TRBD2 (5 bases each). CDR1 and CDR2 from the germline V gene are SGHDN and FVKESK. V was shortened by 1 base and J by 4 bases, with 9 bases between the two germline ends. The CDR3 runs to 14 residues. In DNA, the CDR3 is TGTGCCAGCAGCCAAGTTGGGGGATCAGATACGCAGTATTTT. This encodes CASSQVGGSDTQYF.

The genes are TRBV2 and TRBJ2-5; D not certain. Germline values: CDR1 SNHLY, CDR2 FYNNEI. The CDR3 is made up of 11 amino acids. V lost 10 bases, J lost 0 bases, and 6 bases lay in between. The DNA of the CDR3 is TGTGCCATCAATTACCAAGAGACCCAGTACTTC. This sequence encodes CAINYQETQYF.

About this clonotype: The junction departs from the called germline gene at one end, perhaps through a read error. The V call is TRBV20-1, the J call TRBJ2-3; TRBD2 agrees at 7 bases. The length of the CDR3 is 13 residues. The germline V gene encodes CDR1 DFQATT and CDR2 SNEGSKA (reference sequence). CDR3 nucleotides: TGCAGTGCTAGGAAGCGGGGTTGGGATACACAGTATTTT. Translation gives CSARKRGWDTQYF.

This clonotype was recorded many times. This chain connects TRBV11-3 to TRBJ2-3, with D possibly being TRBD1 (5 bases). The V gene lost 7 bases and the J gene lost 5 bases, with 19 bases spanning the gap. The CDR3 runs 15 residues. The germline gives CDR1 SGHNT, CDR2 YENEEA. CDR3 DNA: TGTGCCAGCATCCAGAGACCAGGGATAGGAGATACGCAGTATTTT. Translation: CASIQRPGIGDTQYF.

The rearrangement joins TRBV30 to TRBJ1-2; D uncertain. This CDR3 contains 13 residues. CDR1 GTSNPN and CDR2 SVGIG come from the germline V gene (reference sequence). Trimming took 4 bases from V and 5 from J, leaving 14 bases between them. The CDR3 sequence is CAWIHSWKYGYTF. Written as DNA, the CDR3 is TGTGCCTGGATTCACAGCTGGAAGTATGGCTACACCTTC.

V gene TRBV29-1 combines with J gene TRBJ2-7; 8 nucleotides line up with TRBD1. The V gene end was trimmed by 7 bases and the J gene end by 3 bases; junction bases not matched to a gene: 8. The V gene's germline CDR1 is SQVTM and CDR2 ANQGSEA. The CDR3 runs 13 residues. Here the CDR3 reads CSAEGQEGYEQYF. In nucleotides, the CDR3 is TGCAGCGCTGAGGGACAGGAAGGCTACGAGCAGTACTTC.

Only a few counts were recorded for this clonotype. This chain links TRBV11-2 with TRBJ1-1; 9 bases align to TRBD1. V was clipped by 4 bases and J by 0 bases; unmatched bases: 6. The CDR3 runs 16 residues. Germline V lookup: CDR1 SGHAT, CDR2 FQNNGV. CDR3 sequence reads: CASSSTGGGMNTEAFF. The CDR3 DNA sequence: TGTGCCAGCAGCTCGACAGGGGGGGGAATGAACACTGAAGCTTTCTTT.

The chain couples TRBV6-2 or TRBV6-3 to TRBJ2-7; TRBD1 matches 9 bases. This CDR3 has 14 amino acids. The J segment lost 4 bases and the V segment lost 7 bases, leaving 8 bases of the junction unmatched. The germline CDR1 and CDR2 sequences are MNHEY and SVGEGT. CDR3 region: CASNGQGTLYEQYF. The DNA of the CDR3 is TGTGCCAGCAACGGACAGGGGACTCTTTACGAGCAGTACTTC.

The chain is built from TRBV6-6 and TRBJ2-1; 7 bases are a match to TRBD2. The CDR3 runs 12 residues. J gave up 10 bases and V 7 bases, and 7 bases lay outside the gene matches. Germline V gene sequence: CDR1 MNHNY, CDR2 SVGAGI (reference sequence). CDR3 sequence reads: CASKRGEGEQFF. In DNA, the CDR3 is TGTGCCAGCAAGCGGGGCGAGGGGGAGCAGTTCTTC.

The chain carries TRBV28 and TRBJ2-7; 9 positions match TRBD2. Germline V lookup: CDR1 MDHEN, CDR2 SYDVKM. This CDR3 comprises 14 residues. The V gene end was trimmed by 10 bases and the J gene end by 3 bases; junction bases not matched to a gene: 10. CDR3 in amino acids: CATRGLAKFYEQYF. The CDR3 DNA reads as TGTGCCACCAGGGGACTAGCTAAATTCTACGAGCAGTACTTC.

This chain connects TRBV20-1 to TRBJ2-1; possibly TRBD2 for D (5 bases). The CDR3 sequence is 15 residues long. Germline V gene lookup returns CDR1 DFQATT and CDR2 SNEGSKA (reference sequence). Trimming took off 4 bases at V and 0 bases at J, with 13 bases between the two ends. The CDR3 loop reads CSANPRAGSYNEQFF. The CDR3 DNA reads TGCAGTGCTAATCCTCGGGCGGGCTCCTACAATGAGCAGTTCTTC.

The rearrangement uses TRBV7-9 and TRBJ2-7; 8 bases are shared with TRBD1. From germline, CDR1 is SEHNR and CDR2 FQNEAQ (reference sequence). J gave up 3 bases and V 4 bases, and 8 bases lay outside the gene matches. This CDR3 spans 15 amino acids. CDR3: CASSSTGGIGYEQYF. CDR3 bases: TGTGCCAGCAGCTCAACAGGGGGTATAGGCTACGAGCAGTACTTC.

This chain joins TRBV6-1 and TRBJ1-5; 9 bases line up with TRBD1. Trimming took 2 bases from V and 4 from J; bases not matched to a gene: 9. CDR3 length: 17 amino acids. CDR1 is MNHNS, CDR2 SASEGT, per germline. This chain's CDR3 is CASSESTGGASNQPQHF. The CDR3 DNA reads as TGTGCCAGCAGTGAAAGTACAGGGGGCGCCTCTAATCAGCCCCAGCATTTT.

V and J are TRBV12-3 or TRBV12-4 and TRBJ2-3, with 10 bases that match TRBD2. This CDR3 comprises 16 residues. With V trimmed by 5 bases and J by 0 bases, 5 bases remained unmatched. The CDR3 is CASSEETSGSTDTQYF. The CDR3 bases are TGTGCCAGCAGTGAGGAGACTAGCGGGAGCACAGATACGCAGTATTTT.